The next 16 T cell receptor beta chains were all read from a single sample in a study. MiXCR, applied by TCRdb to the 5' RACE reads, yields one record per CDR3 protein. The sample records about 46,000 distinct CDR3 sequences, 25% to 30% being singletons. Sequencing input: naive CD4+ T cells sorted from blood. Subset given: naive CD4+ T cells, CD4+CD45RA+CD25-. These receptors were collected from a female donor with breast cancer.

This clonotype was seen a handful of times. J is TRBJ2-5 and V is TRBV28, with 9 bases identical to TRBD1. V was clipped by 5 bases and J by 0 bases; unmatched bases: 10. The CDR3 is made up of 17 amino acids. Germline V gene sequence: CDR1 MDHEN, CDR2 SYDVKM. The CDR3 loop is CASSASRTGVNQETQYF. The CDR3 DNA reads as TGTGCCAGCAGTGCCAGCAGGACAGGGGTAAACCAAGAGACCCAGTACTTC. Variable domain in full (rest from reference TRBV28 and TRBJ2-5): DVKVTQSSRYLVKRTGEKVFLECVQDMDHENMFWYRQDPGLGLRLIYFSYDVKMKEKGDIPEGYSVSREKKERFSLILESASTNQTSMYLCASSASRTGVNQETQYFGPGTRLLVL.

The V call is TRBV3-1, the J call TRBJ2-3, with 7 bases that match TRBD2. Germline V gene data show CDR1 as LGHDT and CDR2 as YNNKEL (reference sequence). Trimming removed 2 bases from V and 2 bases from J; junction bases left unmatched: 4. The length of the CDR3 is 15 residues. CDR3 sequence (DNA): TGTGCCAGCAGCCAACCGGGAGGTCTCACAGATACGCAGTATTTT. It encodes CASSQPGGLTDTQYF.

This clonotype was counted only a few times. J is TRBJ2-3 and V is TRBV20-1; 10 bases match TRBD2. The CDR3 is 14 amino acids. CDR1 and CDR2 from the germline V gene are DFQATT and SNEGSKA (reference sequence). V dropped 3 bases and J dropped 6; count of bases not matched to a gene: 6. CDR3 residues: CSARFSGRRDTQYF. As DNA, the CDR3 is TGCAGTGCTAGGTTTAGCGGGAGGAGGGATACGCAGTATTTT.

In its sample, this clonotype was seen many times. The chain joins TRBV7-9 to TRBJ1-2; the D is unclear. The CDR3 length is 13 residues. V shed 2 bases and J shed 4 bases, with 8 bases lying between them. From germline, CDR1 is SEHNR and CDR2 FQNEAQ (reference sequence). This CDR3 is CASSLQNSYGYTF. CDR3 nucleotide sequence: TGTGCCAGCAGCTTACAGAACAGCTATGGCTACACCTTC.

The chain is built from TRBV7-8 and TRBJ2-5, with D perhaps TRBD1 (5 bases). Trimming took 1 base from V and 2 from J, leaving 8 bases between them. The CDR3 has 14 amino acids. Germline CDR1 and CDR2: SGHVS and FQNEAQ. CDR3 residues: CASSLDRGQETQYF. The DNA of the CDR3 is TGTGCCAGCAGCTTAGATAGGGGACAAGAGACCCAGTACTTC.

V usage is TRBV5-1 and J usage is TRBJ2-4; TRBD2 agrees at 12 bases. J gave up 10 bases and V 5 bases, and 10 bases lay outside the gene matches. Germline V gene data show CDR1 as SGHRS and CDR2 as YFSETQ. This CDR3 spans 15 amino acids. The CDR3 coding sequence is TGCGCCAGCAGGACTAGCGGGAGCCGAAAAGGGATTCAGTACTTC. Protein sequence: CASRTSGSRKGIQYF.

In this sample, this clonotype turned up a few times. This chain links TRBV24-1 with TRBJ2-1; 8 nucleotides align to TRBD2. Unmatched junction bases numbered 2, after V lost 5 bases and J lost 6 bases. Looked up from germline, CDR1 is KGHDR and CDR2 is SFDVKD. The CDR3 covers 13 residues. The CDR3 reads CATSAGGPNEQFF. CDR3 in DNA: TGTGCCACCAGTGCGGGAGGGCCCAATGAGCAGTTCTTC.

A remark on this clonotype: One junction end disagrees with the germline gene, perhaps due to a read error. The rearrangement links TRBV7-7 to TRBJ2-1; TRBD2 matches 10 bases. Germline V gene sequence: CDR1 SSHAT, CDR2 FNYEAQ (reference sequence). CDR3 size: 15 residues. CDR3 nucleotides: TGTGCTAGCAGCTTAGCTAGCGGGGGTATCGATGAGCAGTTCTTC. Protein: CASSLASGGIDEQFF.

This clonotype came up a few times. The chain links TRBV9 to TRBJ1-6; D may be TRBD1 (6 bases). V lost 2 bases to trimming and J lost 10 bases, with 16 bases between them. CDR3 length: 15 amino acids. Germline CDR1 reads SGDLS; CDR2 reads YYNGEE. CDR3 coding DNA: TGTGCCAGCAGCGTTGATGGGGGGCAGGAGTCACCCCTCCACTTT. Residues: CASSVDGGQESPLHF.

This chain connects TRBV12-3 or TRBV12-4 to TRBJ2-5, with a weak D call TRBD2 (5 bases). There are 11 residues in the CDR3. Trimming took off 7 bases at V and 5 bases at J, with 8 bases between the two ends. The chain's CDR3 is CASKRGETQYF. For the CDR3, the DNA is TGTGCCAGCAAAAGAGGGGAGACCCAGTACTTC.

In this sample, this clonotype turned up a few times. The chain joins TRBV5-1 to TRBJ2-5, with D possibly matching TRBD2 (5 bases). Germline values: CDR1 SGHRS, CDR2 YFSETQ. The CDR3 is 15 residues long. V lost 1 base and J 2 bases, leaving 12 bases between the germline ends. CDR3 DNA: TGCGCCAGCAGCTTGAGAGCGAGGGAGCAAGAGACCCAGTACTTC. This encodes CASSLRAREQETQYF.

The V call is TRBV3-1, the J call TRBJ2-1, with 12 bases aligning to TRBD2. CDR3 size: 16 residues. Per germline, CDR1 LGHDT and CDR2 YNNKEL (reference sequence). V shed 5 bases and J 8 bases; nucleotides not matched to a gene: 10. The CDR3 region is CASSDHRTSGTDEQFF. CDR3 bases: TGTGCCAGCAGCGACCACCGGACTAGCGGGACCGATGAGCAGTTCTTC.

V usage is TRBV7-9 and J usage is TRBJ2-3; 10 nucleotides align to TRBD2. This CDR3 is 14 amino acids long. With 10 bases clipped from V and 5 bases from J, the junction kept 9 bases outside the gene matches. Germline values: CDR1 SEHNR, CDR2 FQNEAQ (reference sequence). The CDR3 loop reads CAIQREGLGDTQYF. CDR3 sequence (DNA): TGTGCCATCCAGCGGGAGGGCCTGGGAGATACGCAGTATTTT.

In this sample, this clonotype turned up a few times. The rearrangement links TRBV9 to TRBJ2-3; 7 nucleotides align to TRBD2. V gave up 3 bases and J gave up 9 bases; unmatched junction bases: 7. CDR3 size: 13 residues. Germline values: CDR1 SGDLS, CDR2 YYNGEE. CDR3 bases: TGTGCCAGCAGCGCCCACCTAGCGGCCACGCAGTATTTT. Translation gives CASSAHLAATQYF.

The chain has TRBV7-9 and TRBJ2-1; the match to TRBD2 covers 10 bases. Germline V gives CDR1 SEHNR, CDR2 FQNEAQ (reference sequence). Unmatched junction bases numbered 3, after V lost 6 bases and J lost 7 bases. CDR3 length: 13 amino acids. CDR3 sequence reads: CASRGLAYNEQFF. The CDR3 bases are TGTGCCAGCAGGGGACTAGCGTATAATGAGCAGTTCTTC.

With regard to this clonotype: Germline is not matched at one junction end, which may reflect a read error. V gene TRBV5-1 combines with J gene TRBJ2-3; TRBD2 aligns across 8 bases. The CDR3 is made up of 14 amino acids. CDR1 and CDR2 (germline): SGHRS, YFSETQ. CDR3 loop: CASSFGLAGDTQYF. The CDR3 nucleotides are TGTGCCAGCAGCTTCGGACTAGCCGGCGATACGCAGTATTTT. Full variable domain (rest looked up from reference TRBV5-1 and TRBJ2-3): KAGVTQTPRYLIKTRGQQVTLSCSPISGHRSVSWYQQTPGQGLQFLFEYFSETQRNKGNFPGRFSGRQFSNSRSEMNVSTLELGDSALYLCASSFGLAGDTQYFGPGTRLTVL.